Below are 27 T cell receptor beta chains sequenced from a single sample in a study of T cells in Graves' hyperthyroidism and ophthalmopathy (dated by TCRdb to about 2019). The library was obtained by multiplex PCR. TCRdb records Illumina HiSeq 2000 as the sequencer. The TCR beta CDR3 regions were amplified from the RNA transcripts. A first-round RT-PCR of the TCR CDR3 used the HTBI primer set with the Qiagen OneStep RT-PCR kit. The public sequencing data were trimmed at Q25 with fastp and processed into clonotypes with MiXCR by TCRdb, which kept only in-frame beta chains. Rows merge per CDR3 protein into single entries with the most common DNA and genes. Here the sample has approximately 600,000 distinct CDR3 sequences; about 20% occur a single time. Jointly, the top ten make up around a third of the sample. Sequenced sample: blood. The receptor source for this set is a young man with Graves' ophthalmopathy.

A few counts support this clonotype. The chain uses TRBV7-9 and TRBJ2-6, with 7 bases lining up with TRBD1. Trimming at V came to 4 bases and at J to 1 base, leaving 10 bases not matched to a gene. CDR1 and CDR2 from the germline V gene are SEHNR and FQNEAQ (reference sequence). CDR3 length: 18 residues. The CDR3 DNA reads TGTGCCAGCAGCTCACAGAGGGGGCGCGTTTCTGGGGCCAACGTCCTGACTTTC. This sequence encodes CASSSQRGRVSGANVLTF.

The gene calls are TRBV19 and TRBJ2-3; D is ambiguous. Germline V gene data show CDR1 as LNHDA and CDR2 as SQIVND (reference sequence). The ends were cut back, 5 bases at V and 4 bases at J, with 13 bases in the middle. CDR3 length: 14 residues. CDR3: CASSSPSYPDTQYF. The CDR3 DNA reads TGTGCCAGTAGTTCGCCTTCTTATCCAGATACGCAGTATTTT.

The V call is TRBV6-2 or TRBV6-3, the J call TRBJ1-1; 11 nucleotides agree with TRBD1. Germline CDR1 and CDR2: MNHEY and SVGEGT. This CDR3 has 18 amino acids. V dropped 6 bases and J dropped 4; count of bases not matched to a gene: 16. CDR3 DNA: TGTGCCAGCAGAATCCGATCCGGGACAGGGGGTCGGTTCACTGAAGCTTTCTTT. This gives the protein CASRIRSGTGGRFTEAFF.

The CDR3 sequence: CASSNGRQGLAGGRTYEQYF. For the CDR3, the DNA is TGTGCCAGCAGCAACGGCAGACAGGGACTAGCGGGAGGGCGCACCTACGAGCAGTACTTC. The chain employs TRBV27 and TRBJ2-7; 16 bases map to TRBD2. Germline V gene sequence: CDR1 MNHEY, CDR2 SMNVEV (reference sequence). The CDR3 has 20 amino acids. The V segment lost 6 bases and the J segment 2 bases; nucleotides outside the gene matches: 16.

This clonotype was counted ten times or more. The chain recombines TRBV6-2 or TRBV6-3 with TRBJ2-7; 16 bases match TRBD2. With V trimmed by 8 bases and J by 3 bases, 13 bases remained unmatched. CDR1 and CDR2 (germline): MNHEY, SVGEGT. The CDR3 totals 18 residues. The CDR3: CASGKSGTSGRAFYEQYF. Written as DNA, the CDR3 is TGTGCCAGCGGAAAATCCGGGACTAGCGGGAGGGCGTTCTACGAGCAGTACTTC.

This clonotype was recorded many times. The chain is built from TRBV12-3 or TRBV12-4 and TRBJ1-2, with D uncertain. This CDR3 has 13 amino acids. V gave up 3 bases and J gave up 6 bases, with 11 bases separating them. The CDR3 protein is CASSFRSMDGYTF. The CDR3 bases are TGTGCCAGCAGTTTTAGATCGATGGATGGCTACACCTTC.

The chain is built from TRBV30 and TRBJ2-6, with D perhaps given as TRBD1 or TRBD2 (5 bases each). This CDR3 comprises 19 residues. With 4 bases removed from V and 0 bases from J, the gap between germline ends came to 22 bases. CDR1 is GTSNPN, CDR2 SVGIG, per germline (reference sequence). For the CDR3, the DNA is TGTGCCTGGACAATGGTCGGGGCAGGGAGTGACTCTGGGGCCAACGTCCTGACTTTC. Translating it yields CAWTMVGAGSDSGANVLTF.

This rearrangement joins TRBV20-1 to TRBJ1-5; TRBD1 is a possible D gene (6 bases). Trimming shortened V by 6 bases and J by 4 bases, and 16 bases separated the two germline ends. The CDR3 contains 14 residues. Germline V CDR1 and CDR2: DFQATT, SNEGSKA (reference sequence). The CDR3 sequence is CSATPGTQNQPQHF. CDR3 DNA sequence: TGCAGTGCAACCCCCGGGACACAAAATCAGCCCCAGCATTTT.

In its sample, this clonotype was seen many times. The chain couples TRBV12-3 or TRBV12-4 to TRBJ2-7; D possibly corresponds to TRBD2 (5 bases). The CDR3 has 13 amino acids. V dropped 6 bases and J dropped 6 bases, with 15 bases sitting between them. CDR3 protein: CASRSIGEFEQYF. Written as DNA, the CDR3 is TGTGCCAGCAGATCGATTGGGGAGTTCGAGCAGTACTTC.

This clonotype occurred a few times. CDR3 DNA sequence: TGTGCCAGCAAAACGGACAGGGGCTATGGCTACACCTTC. It is translated as CASKTDRGYGYTF. The rearrangement uses TRBV6-1 and TRBJ1-2, with 9 bases fitting TRBD1. The trim removed 7 bases at V and 4 bases at J, leaving 4 bases unmatched. In germline, CDR1 is MNHNS, CDR2 SASEGT. The CDR3 is 13 amino acids.

This clonotype has just a few counts. V and J are TRBV28 and TRBJ2-1; D may be TRBD1 (6 bases). The V end lost 7 bases, the J end lost 6 bases, and 22 bases lay between the germline ends. The germline CDR1 and CDR2 sequences are MDHEN and SYDVKM. The CDR3 length is 16 residues. The CDR3 bases are TGTGCCAGCACTCCTTCCCCAGGGGCGTATAGCAATGAGCAGTTCTTC. Its translation is CASTPSPGAYSNEQFF.

The CDR3, as DNA: TGTGCCAGCACCATTGGACAGCTTAGGGGGAACACTGAAGCTTTCTTT. This gives the protein CASTIGQLRGNTEAFF. The V call is TRBV7-6, the J call TRBJ1-1, with a tentative D call TRBD1 (6 bases). The CDR3 is made up of 16 amino acids. CDR1 and CDR2 from the germline V gene are SGHVS and FNYEAQ. The germline V and J ends were trimmed by 7 bases and 1 base, with 19 bases remaining between them.

This clonotype has a handful of counts. This chain uses TRBV20-1 with TRBJ2-7; the match to TRBD1 covers 10 bases. Germline loops: CDR1 DFQATT, CDR2 SNEGSKA (reference sequence). CDR3 size: 13 residues. V lost 5 bases and J lost 2; bases outside the gene matches: 3. CDR3 DNA sequence: TGCAGTGCTTCCGGGACAGGGGCCTACGAGCAGTACTTC. As protein: CSASGTGAYEQYF.

This clonotype was seen only a few times. V is TRBV6-1 and J is TRBJ2-6; D not certain. The germline gives CDR1 MNHNS, CDR2 SASEGT. Trimming stripped 1 base from V and 0 bases from J, with 10 bases between. The CDR3 is 17 residues long. CDR3 sequence (DNA): TGTGCCAGCAGTGAAGGTCCGGTGATCTCTGGGGCCAACGTCCTGACTTTC. Amino acid sequence: CASSEGPVISGANVLTF.

This chain links TRBV27 with TRBJ2-2, with D unclear. Germline V gene lookup returns CDR1 MNHEY and CDR2 SMNVEV (reference sequence). The CDR3 has 17 residues. The germline V and J ends were trimmed by 4 bases and 0 bases, with 15 bases remaining between them. This CDR3 reads CASSYTPPFANTGELFF. As DNA, the CDR3 is TGTGCCAGCAGTTACACCCCCCCATTCGCGAACACCGGGGAGCTGTTTTTT.

The rearrangement uses TRBV7-9 and TRBJ1-4; 9 bases map to TRBD1. The germline V gene has CDR1 SEHNR and CDR2 FQNEAQ (reference sequence). CDR3 size: 15 residues. The V and J ends lost 4 bases and 11 bases, in that order; junction bases with no gene match: 11. The CDR3 here is CASSSFRDRESKLFF. DNA for the CDR3: TGTGCCAGCAGCTCCTTCCGGGACAGGGAATCTAAACTGTTTTTT.

The V and J genes are TRBV19 and TRBJ2-1, with 9 bases fitting TRBD2. Trimming took 5 bases from V and 6 from J; bases not matched to a gene: 8. This CDR3 has 15 amino acids. Germline CDR1 and CDR2: LNHDA and SQIVND (reference sequence). The CDR3 sequence is CASSLASGTSNEQFF. CDR3 nucleotides: TGTGCCAGTAGTCTCGCTAGCGGGACCAGCAATGAGCAGTTCTTC.

V usage is TRBV6-1 and J usage is TRBJ2-7; D is ambiguous. Trimming removed 6 bases from V and 2 bases from J, with 11 bases in between. Germline CDR1 and CDR2: MNHNS and SASEGT. This CDR3 is 13 amino acids long. CDR3 nucleotides: TGTGCCAGCAGCCACGGCGGACCCTACGAGCAGTACTTC. Protein: CASSHGGPYEQYF.

The chain couples TRBV11-3 to TRBJ2-7; unclear D gene. This CDR3 spans 11 amino acids. Germline V gene sequence: CDR1 SGHNT, CDR2 YENEEA. Trimming shortened V by 4 bases and J by 8 bases, and 9 bases separated the two germline ends. For the CDR3, the DNA is TGTGCCAGCAGCTCCGGACGGCAGCAGTACTTC. Its translation: CASSSGRQQYF.

V and J are TRBV20-1 and TRBJ2-5; 9 bases agree with TRBD2. Germline-derived CDR1 and CDR2 are DFQATT and SNEGSKA (reference sequence). Losses at the gene ends were 0 bases for V and 2 bases for J; bases not matched to a gene: 7. This CDR3 contains 16 residues. CDR3 protein: CSARDRTSAWQETQYF. DNA for the CDR3: TGCAGTGCTAGAGACCGGACTAGCGCATGGCAAGAGACCCAGTACTTC.

J is TRBJ2-1 and V is TRBV5-8; D remains unclear. Trimming took off 3 bases at V and 6 bases at J, with 22 bases between the two ends. The CDR3 length is 17 residues. Germline CDR1 and CDR2: SGHTS and YDEGEE. The chain's CDR3 is CASSSEGLGQDVNEQFF. The CDR3 DNA reads TGTGCCAGCAGCTCAGAAGGGTTGGGCCAGGACGTCAATGAGCAGTTCTTC. Drawing the rest from reference TRBV5-8 and TRBJ2-1, the complete variable domain is EAGVTQSPTHLIKTRGQQATLRCSPISGHTSVYWYQQALGLGLQFLLWYDEGEERNRGNFPPRFSGRQFPNYSSELNVNALELEDSALYLCASSSEGLGQDVNEQFFGPGTRLTVL.

This clonotype showed up just a few times. CDR3 bases: TGTGCCAGCAGTTACTCAGCGGGGCGCGGCAATGAGCAGTTCTTC. Protein product: CASSYSAGRGNEQFF. The rearrangement links TRBV6-6 to TRBJ2-1; 7 bases are shared with TRBD2. The CDR3 runs 15 residues. The V gene's germline CDR1 is MNHNY and CDR2 SVGAGI (reference sequence). J gave up 6 bases and V 0 bases, and 5 bases lay outside the gene matches.

This clonotype was observed a handful of times. This chain links TRBV7-9 with TRBJ2-6, with 9 bases aligning to TRBD1. J gave up 2 bases and V 6 bases, and 5 bases lay outside the gene matches. The CDR3 length is 16 residues. Germline assignment: CDR1 SEHNR and CDR2 FQNEAQ (reference sequence). CDR3 amino acids: CASRHTGGAGANVLTF. The CDR3 DNA reads as TGTGCCAGCAGGCACACAGGGGGCGCTGGGGCCAACGTCCTGACTTTC.

At least ten counts were recorded for this clonotype. The V and J genes are TRBV12-3 or TRBV12-4 and TRBJ2-1, with TRBD1 as a possible D gene (5 bases). The CDR3 is 12 residues long. V gave up 3 bases and J gave up 7 bases, with 7 bases separating them. CDR3 DNA: TGTGCCAGCAGTTTGGGGCTAAATGAGCAGTTCTTC. Protein product: CASSLGLNEQFF.

This clonotype was observed a few times. The chain uses TRBV9 and TRBJ2-3; the match to TRBD2 covers 11 bases. Germline V gene sequence: CDR1 SGDLS, CDR2 YYNGEE. The CDR3 is 16 amino acids. The V gene end was trimmed by 0 bases and the J gene end by 4 bases; junction bases not matched to a gene: 4. The CDR3 DNA sequence: TGTGCCAGCAGCGTAGAGACTAGCGGGACGGCAGATACGCAGTATTTT. This gives the protein CASSVETSGTADTQYF.

This clonotype was detected ten times or more. The chain carries TRBV3-1 and TRBJ1-1, with 8 bases identical to TRBD1. The V gene end was trimmed by 5 bases and the J gene end by 6 bases; junction bases not matched to a gene: 5. This CDR3 is 13 amino acids long. The germline V gene encodes CDR1 LGHDT and CDR2 YNNKEL (reference sequence). The DNA for the CDR3 is TGTGCCAGCAGCGCGGACAGGGTTGCTGAAGCTTTCTTT. Translation: CASSADRVAEAFF.

The chain uses TRBV12-3 or TRBV12-4 and TRBJ2-7, with 7 bases that match TRBD2. With V trimmed by 0 bases and J by 5 bases, 10 bases remained unmatched. The CDR3 length is 16 residues. The CDR3 bases are TGTGCCAGCAGTTTAGCTCTTGGGGGGGATTCCCACGAGCAGTACTTC. It encodes CASSLALGGDSHEQYF.